This T cell receptor (beta chain) was found in a study of memory CD4+ T cells and cytomegalovirus serostatus. Sequenced by immunoSEQ multiplex PCR; TCRdb stores in-frame clones only, minus some. In the table there are 45,000 to 70,000 clones, less than 85% of which are singletons. V lost 4 bases and J lost 4; bases outside the gene matches: 4. Looked up from germline, CDR1 is SGHNT and CDR2 is YYREEE (reference sequence). The length of the CDR3 is 13 residues. Single viable CD3+CD4+CD8-CD45RO+ cells were sorted as the memory CD4+ T cells. Serum IgG to CMV pp150, pp28, p38 and p52 defined serostatus. Sequenced sample: memory CD4+ T cells from blood. This sequence joins TRBV5-4 and TRBJ1-2; TRBD1 matches at 7 bases. The receptor was isolated from an adult in good health and CMV-seronegative. Some clones in this sample may be carry-over from other donors' samples. CDR3 protein: CASSRDRVYGYTF. The CDR3 DNA is TGTGCCAGCAGCCGAGACAGGGTCTATGGCTACACCTTC.